This T cell receptor beta chain appears in the sequencing data of a study of shared clonotypes between healthy human individuals. Study-wide findings and caveats: In contrast to clonotypes shared by all four donors, non-shared clonotypes had lower generation probabilities. On the whole, naive subsets had larger estimated richness than memory subsets had.

The J segment lost 1 base and the V segment lost 6 bases, leaving 5 bases of the junction unmatched. CDR1 is MNHEY, CDR2 SVGAGI, per germline. The CDR3 spans 14 residues. CD45RA-negative memory and CD45RA+ naive subsets were split from the CD4+ cells. Clones were read by immunoSEQ multiplex PCR, and TCRdb kept only the in-frame ones, dropping some. There are hundreds of thousands of clones in the sample; around 74% occur only once, and over 1.5% lies in the top ten. As to this clone: What it binds is unknown.

The source material was memory CD4+ T cells sorted from blood. Stated subset: CD45RA-negative fraction. The clonotype comes from a woman between 25 and 40 years old in good health. V gene TRBV6-5 combines with J gene TRBJ1-1, with 7 nucleotides matching TRBD1. CDR3 sequence: CASRRTGTNTEAFF. The CDR3 nucleotides read TGTGCCAGCAGACGGACAGGAACGAACACTGAAGCTTTCTTT.